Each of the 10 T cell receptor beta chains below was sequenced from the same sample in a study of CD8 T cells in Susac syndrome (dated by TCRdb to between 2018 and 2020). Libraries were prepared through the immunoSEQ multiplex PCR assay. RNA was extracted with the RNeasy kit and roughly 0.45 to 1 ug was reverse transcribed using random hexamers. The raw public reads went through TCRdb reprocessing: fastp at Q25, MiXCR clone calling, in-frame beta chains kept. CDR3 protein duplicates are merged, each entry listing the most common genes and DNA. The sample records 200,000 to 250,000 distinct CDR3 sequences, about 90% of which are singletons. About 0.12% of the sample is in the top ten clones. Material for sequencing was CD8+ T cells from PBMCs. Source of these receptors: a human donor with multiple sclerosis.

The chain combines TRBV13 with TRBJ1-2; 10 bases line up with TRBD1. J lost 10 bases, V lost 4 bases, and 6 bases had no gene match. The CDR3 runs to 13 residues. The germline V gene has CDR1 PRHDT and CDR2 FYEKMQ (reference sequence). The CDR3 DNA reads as TGTGCCAGCAGCTCGCGGGGGACAGGGGACTACACCTTC. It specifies CASSSRGTGDYTF.

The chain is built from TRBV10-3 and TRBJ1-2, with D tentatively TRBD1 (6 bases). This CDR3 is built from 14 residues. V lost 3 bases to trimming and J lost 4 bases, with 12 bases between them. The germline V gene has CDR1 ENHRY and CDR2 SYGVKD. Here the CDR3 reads CAISDPGVSYGYTF. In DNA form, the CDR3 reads TGTGCCATCAGTGACCCAGGGGTCAGCTATGGCTACACCTTC.

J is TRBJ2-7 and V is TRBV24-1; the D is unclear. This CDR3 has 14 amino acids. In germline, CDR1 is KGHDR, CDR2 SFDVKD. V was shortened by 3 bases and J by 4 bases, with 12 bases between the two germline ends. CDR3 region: CATSDPGLGYEQYF. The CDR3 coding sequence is TGTGCCACCAGTGATCCCGGGCTGGGGTACGAGCAGTACTTC.

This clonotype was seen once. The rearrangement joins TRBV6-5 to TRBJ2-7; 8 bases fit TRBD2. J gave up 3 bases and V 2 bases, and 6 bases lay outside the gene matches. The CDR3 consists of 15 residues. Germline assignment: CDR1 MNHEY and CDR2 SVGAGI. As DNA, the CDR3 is TGTGCCAGCAGTTACCGAGCGGGAGTAGTCTACGAGCAGTACTTC. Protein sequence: CASSYRAGVVYEQYF.

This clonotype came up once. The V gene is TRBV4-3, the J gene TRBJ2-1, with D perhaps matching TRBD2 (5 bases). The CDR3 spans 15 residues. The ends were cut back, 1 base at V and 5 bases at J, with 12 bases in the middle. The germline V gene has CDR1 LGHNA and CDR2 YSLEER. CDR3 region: CASSQVSSRDNEQFF. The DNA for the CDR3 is TGCGCCAGCAGCCAAGTATCTAGCAGAGACAATGAGCAGTTCTTC.

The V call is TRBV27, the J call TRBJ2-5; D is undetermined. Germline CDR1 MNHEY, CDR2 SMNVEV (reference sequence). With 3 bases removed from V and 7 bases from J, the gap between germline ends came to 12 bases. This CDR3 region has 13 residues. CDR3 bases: TGTGCCAGCAGTTTCGGCCCACGTGGGACCCAGTACTTC. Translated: CASSFGPRGTQYF.

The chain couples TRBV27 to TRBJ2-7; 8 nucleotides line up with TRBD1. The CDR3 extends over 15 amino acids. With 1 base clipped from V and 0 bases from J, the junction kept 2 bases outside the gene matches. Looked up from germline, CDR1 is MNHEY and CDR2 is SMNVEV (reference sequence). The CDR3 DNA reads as TGTGCCAGCAGTTTATTCGGGACAGGCTCCTACGAGCAGTACTTC. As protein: CASSLFGTGSYEQYF.

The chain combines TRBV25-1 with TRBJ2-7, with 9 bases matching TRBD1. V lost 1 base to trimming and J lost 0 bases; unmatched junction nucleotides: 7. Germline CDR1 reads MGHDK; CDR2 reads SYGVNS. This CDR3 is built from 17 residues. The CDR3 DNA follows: TGTGCCAGCAGTGAATCTTTACCGGGACAGGGCTCCTACGAGCAGTACTTC. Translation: CASSESLPGQGSYEQYF.

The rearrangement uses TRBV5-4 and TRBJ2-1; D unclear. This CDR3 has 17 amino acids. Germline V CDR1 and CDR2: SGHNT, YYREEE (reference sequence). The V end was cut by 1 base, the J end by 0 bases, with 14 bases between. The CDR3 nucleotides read TGTGCCAGCAGCTTGCCTCCCCTGTCCAGCTCCTACAATGAGCAGTTCTTC. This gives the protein CASSLPPLSSSYNEQFF.

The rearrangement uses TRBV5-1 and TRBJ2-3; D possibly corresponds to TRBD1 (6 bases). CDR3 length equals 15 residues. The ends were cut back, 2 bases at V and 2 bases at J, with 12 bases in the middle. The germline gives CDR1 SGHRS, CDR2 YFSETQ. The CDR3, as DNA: TGCGCCAGCAGCTTCCGTGACAGGACCACAGATACGCAGTATTTT. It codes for CASSFRDRTTDTQYF.